This TCR beta chain was obtained from a study of CD8+CD57+ T cells in acquired aplastic anemia. At the level of the study: Mean DNA quantity obtained from sorted CD4+ and CD8+ cells was 3.2 ug. As sequenced from healthy donors, CD4+ cells averaged about 11 million reads. Study-wide findings and caveats: CD8+ Simpson's diversity did not differ significantly between patients and controls. About 27 CD8+ CDR3 sequences were shared between patients and controls.

The template used for profiling TCR beta VDJ and CDR3 was genomic DNA. Each CDR3 protein gets one entry after TCRdb re-called the reads with MiXCR. This table has about 180,000 distinct CDR3 sequences, about 47% appearing once. With regard to this clonotype: The antigen is not known.

From germline, CDR1 is LGHDT and CDR2 YNNKEL (reference sequence). The junction had 8 bases not matched to a gene; V was cut back by 1 base and J by 8 bases. CDR3 length: 15 residues. What was sequenced was sorted CD4+, CD8+, or CD8+CD57+ T cells (not recorded which) from PBMCs. The receptor comes from a human donor in good health. The chain is built from TRBV3-1 and TRBJ2-1, with 7 bases fitting TRBD2. The CDR3 sequence: CASSQAGGTSDEQFF. CDR3 sequence (DNA): TGTGCCAGCAGCCAAGCGGGGGGTACTAGCGATGAGCAGTTCTTC.